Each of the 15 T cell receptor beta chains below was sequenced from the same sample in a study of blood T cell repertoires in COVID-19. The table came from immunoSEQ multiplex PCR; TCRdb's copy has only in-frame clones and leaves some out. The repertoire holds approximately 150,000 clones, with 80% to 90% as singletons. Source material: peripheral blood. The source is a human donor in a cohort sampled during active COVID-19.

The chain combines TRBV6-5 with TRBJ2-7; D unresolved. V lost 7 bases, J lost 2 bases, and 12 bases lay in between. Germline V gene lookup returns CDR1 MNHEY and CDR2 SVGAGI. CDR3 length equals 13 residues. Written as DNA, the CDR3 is TGTGCCAGCACACTACAAGGTCCCTACGAGCAGTACTTC. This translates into CASTLQGPYEQYF.

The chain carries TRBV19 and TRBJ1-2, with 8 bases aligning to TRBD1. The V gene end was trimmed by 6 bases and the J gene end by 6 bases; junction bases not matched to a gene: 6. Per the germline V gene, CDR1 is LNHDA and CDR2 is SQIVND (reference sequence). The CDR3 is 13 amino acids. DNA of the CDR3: TGTGCCAGTAGCGGACAGGGAAACAATGGCTACACCTTC. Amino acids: CASSGQGNNGYTF.

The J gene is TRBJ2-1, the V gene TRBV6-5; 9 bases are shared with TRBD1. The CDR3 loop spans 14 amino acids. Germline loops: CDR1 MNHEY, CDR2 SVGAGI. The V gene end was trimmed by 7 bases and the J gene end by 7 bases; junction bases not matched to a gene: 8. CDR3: CASTTGGKWNEQFF. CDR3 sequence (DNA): TGTGCCAGCACTACAGGGGGCAAATGGAATGAGCAGTTCTTC.

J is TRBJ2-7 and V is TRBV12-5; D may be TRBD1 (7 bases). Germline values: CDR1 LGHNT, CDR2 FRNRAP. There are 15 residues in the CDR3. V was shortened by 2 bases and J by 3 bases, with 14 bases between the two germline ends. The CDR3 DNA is TGTGCTAGTGGTTTGCCAGGGGGAGGACTCTACGAGCAGTACTTC. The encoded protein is CASGLPGGGLYEQYF.

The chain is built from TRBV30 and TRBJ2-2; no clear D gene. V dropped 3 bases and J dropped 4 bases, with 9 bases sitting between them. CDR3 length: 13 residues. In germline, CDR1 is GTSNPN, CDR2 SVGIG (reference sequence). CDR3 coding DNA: TGTGCCTGGAGAGGCGGTGGCACCGGGGAGCTGTTTTTT. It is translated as CAWRGGGTGELFF.

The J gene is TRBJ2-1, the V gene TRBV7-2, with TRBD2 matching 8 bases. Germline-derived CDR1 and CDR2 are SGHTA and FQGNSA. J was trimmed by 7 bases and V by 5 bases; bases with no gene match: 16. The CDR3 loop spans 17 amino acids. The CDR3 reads CASSHRGRAGDLNEQFF. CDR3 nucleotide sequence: TGTGCCAGCAGCCACCGGGGAAGAGCGGGAGATTTAAATGAGCAGTTCTTC. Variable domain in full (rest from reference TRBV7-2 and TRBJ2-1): GAGVSQSPSNKVTEKGKDVELRCDPISGHTALYWYRQSLGQGLEFLIYFQGNSAPDKSGLPSDRFSAERTGGSVSTLTIQRTQQEDSAVYLCASSHRGRAGDLNEQFFGPGTRLTVL.

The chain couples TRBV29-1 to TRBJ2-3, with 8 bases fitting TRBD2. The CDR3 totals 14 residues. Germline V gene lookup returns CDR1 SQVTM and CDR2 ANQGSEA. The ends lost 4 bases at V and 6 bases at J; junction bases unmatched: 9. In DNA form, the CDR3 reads TGCAGCGTTGCCAACGGGAGGGCCGCGGATACGCAGTATTTT. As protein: CSVANGRAADTQYF.

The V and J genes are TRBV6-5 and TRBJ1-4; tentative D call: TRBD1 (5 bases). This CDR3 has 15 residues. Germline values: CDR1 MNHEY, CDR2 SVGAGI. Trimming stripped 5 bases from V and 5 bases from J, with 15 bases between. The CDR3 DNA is TGTGCCAGCAGTCCTTACTCCGGGGGGAATGAAAAACTGTTTTTT. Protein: CASSPYSGGNEKLFF.

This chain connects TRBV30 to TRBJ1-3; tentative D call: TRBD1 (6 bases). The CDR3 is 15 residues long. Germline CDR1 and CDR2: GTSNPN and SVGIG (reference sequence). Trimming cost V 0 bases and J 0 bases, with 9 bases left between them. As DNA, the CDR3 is TGTGCCTGGAGTGTACCACAGGGCTCTGGAAACACCATATATTTT. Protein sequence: CAWSVPQGSGNTIYF.

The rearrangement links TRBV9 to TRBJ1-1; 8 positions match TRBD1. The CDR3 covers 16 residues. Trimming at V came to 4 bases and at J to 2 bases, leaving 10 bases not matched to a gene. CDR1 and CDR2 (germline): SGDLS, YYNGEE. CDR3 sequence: CASSPQGGQGNTEAFF. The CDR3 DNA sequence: TGTGCCAGCAGCCCCCAAGGAGGACAGGGTAACACTGAAGCTTTCTTT.

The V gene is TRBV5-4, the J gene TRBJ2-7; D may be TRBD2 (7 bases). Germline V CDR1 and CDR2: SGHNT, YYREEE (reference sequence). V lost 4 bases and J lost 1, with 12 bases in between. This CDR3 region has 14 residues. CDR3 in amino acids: CASSEGRGSYEQYF. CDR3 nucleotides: TGTGCCAGCAGCGAGGGGAGGGGGTCCTACGAGCAGTACTTC.

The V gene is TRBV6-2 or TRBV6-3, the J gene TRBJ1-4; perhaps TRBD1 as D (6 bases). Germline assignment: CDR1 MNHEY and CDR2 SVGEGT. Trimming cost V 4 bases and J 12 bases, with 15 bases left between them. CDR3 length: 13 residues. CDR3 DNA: TGTGCCAGCAGTTTAACAGGGCCTTCTGAACTGTTTTTT. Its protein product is CASSLTGPSELFF.

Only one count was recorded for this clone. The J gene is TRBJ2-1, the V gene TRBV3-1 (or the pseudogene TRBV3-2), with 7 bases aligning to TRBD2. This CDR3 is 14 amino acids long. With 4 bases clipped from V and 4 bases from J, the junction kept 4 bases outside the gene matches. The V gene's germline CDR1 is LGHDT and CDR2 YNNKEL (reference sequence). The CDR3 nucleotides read TGTGCCAGCAGCCCAGCGGGGCTTTACAATGAGCAGTTCTTC. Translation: CASSPAGLYNEQFF.

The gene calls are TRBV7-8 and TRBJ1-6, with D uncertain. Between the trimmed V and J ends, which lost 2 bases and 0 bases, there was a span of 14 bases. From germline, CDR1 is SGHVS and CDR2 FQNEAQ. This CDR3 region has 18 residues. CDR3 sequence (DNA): TGTGCCAGCAGCTTACGTGTGCTGTCTAGCTCCTATAATTCACCCCTCCACTTT. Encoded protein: CASSLRVLSSSYNSPLHF.

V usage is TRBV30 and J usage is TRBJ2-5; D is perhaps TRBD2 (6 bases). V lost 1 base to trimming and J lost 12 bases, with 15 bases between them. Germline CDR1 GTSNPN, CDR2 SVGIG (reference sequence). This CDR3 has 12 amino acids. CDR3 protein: CAWSESRRDEYF. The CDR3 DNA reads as TGTGCCTGGAGTGAATCTCGGAGGGATGAGTACTTC.